The 10 T cell receptor beta chains presented below share a single source sample, sequenced in a study of beta chain features in type 1 diabetes. General study findings and limits: TCRB CDR3s from Type 1 diabetes patients were moderately but significantly shorter in all four CD4+ subsets.

Sequenced material consisted of expressed TCRB transcripts (all of the isolated RNA was reverse transcribed). Assay used: immunoSEQ multiplex PCR; TCRdb lists only in-frame clones, some missing. The sample includes roughly 150,000 clones, 9% to 10% of them seen just once. The antigens of these receptors remain unknown. Sequencing was done on a sample of central memory CD4+ T cells from blood. The source is a woman in her 30s with type 1 diabetes.

The gene calls are TRBV7-2 and TRBJ2-7; no reliable D call. Per germline, CDR1 SGHTA and CDR2 FQGNSA. The CDR3 is 13 residues long. Trimming stripped 2 bases from V and 6 bases from J, with 11 bases between. CDR3 nucleotide sequence: TGTGCCAGCAGCTTAAACCGAGGAACCGAGCAGTACTTC. Encoded protein: CASSLNRGTEQYF.

This clone was counted a few times. CDR3 sequence reads: CASSITSGNFYEQYF. DNA of the CDR3: TGTGCCAGTAGTATAACTAGCGGGAACTTCTACGAGCAGTACTTC. The V and J genes are TRBV19 and TRBJ2-7; 10 bases fit TRBD2. This CDR3 region has 15 residues. Per the germline V gene, CDR1 is LNHDA and CDR2 is SQIVND (reference sequence). With V trimmed by 2 bases and J by 3 bases, 4 bases remained unmatched.

The sample holds a few counts of this clone. J is TRBJ2-1 and V is TRBV4-1; possibly TRBD2 for D (6 bases). The CDR3 covers 15 residues. Trimming stripped 3 bases from V and 8 bases from J, with 17 bases between. Per the germline V gene, CDR1 is MGHRA and CDR2 is YSYEKL. The CDR3 DNA follows: TGCGCCAGCAGCCACCCCCAAACTAGCAAACATGAGCAGTTCTTC. As protein: CASSHPQTSKHEQFF.

The chain combines TRBV5-8 with TRBJ1-5, with no clear D. The length of the CDR3 is 16 residues. Germline V gene data show CDR1 as SGHTS and CDR2 as YDEGEE. The ends were cut back, 0 bases at V and 4 bases at J, with 14 bases in the middle. The chain's CDR3 is CASSLGPRERNQPQHF. The CDR3 nucleotides are TGTGCCAGCAGCTTGGGCCCTCGGGAAAGGAATCAGCCCCAGCATTTT.

This clone came up a few times. The chain combines TRBV7-9 with TRBJ2-1, with 11 bases identical to TRBD2. The CDR3 length is 15 residues. The V gene's germline CDR1 is SEHNR and CDR2 FQNEAQ (reference sequence). V lost 9 bases and J lost 3; bases outside the gene matches: 7. The CDR3 loop reads CASTRLAGIYNEQFF. For the CDR3, the DNA is TGTGCCAGTACGAGACTAGCGGGGATCTACAATGAGCAGTTCTTC.

The chain carries TRBV5-6 and TRBJ2-5; D is uncertain. Germline V lookup: CDR1 SGHDT, CDR2 YYEEEE. The V and J ends lost 0 bases and 4 bases respectively, with 4 bases between them. This CDR3 comprises 12 residues. Here the CDR3 DNA reads TGTGCCAGCAGCTTGGTATTAGAGACCCAGTACTTC. This codes for CASSLVLETQYF.

CDR3 region: CAWSDSFYGYTF. The CDR3 DNA follows: TGTGCCTGGAGTGACAGCTTCTATGGCTACACCTTC. The V and J genes are TRBV30 and TRBJ1-2; D is uncertain. The ends were cut back, 1 base at V and 4 bases at J, with 7 bases in the middle. The V gene's germline CDR1 is GTSNPN and CDR2 SVGIG (reference sequence). There are 12 residues in the CDR3.

The V call is TRBV7-9, the J call TRBJ1-1; 8 nucleotides align to TRBD1. V lost 1 base and J lost 5; bases outside the gene matches: 6. The CDR3 extends over 15 amino acids. From germline, CDR1 is SEHNR and CDR2 FQNEAQ (reference sequence). The CDR3 coding sequence is TGTGCCAGCAGCTTAGATGGACAGGGTGGAACTGAAGCTTTCTTT. Protein sequence: CASSLDGQGGTEAFF.

This clone appeared a few times. The CDR3, as DNA: TGTGCCAGCAGCTTAGAGCCACTAGATAGCGATGAGCAGTTCTTC. Its translation: CASSLEPLDSDEQFF. The rearrangement joins TRBV7-2 to TRBJ2-1, with D perhaps matching TRBD2 (5 bases). In germline, CDR1 is SGHTA, CDR2 FQGNSA. Trimming stripped 1 base from V and 8 bases from J, with 15 bases between. There are 15 residues in the CDR3. The complete variable domain, with remaining parts taken from reference TRBV7-2 and TRBJ2-1, reads GAGVSQSPSNKVTEKGKDVELRCDPISGHTALYWYRQSLGQGLEFLIYFQGNSAPDKSGLPSDRFSAERTGGSVSTLTIQRTQQEDSAVYLCASSLEPLDSDEQFFGPGTRLTVL.

The chain uses TRBV29-1 and TRBJ2-3; 8 bases match TRBD1. V shed 5 bases, J shed 4 bases, and the junction held 2 bases outside the gene matches. The CDR3 loop spans 12 amino acids. Germline loops: CDR1 SQVTM, CDR2 ANQGSEA. CDR3: CSVWTGPDTQYF. As DNA, the CDR3 is TGCAGCGTTTGGACAGGGCCAGATACGCAGTATTTT.